This TCR beta chain derives from a study of regulatory T cells in long-lasting Graves disease. The sample holds a few counts of this clonotype. Antigen unknown. Indicated time point: newly diagnosed GD, antithyroid drugs for less than 3 months. PBMC-extracted RNA yielded the TCR library. Enrollment of patients was through an endocrinology department in Xi'an, China. General study results and limits: Favoring TRBV28, TRBJ1-2 and TRBJ2-5 was a feature seen in persistent disease. Persistent patients had more shared public clonotypes (around 2,500) than new patients (roughly 970).

The germline gives CDR1 KGHDR, CDR2 SFDVKD. Between the trimmed V and J ends, which lost 5 bases and 3 bases, there was a span of 12 bases. This CDR3 has 15 residues. iRepertoire HTBI primers and Arm-PCR of CDR3 regions built TCR beta libraries. TCRdb re-analysed the multiplex PCR reads in MiXCR, keeping a single row per CDR3 protein. Of 300,000 to 450,000 distinct CDR3 sequences listed, 15% to 19% were seen once; the top ten hold about 24%. This clonotype was sampled from a female donor with Graves disease. V and J are TRBV24-1 and TRBJ1-4; weak D call: TRBD1 (6 bases). Source: peripheral blood mononuclear cells (PBMCs), taken at new diagnosis, from a patient treated with antithyroid drugs. The CDR3 spells CATSANRDANEKLFF. The CDR3 region has the DNA TGTGCCACCAGTGCCAACAGGGACGCTAATGAAAAACTGTTTTTT.